A selection of T cell receptor beta chains follows, all from one sample in a study of blood T cell repertoires in COVID-19. Profiled with immunoSEQ multiplex PCR; TCRdb holds only in-frame clones, not every one. The sample lists around 300,000 clones; more than 75% were seen once. The specimen sequenced was PBMCs or T cells enriched from blood (not recorded which). The origin of the receptors is a woman aged 18 to 35 who had recovered from COVID-19. The CDR3 runs from the conserved cysteine through the conserved F or W. The D gene is left open where the match is weak. Clone size is stated in some rows and not others, as once, few, many or a class when expanded.

d_call,v_call,clone_size,j_call,cdr3_aa,cdr3_nt
TRBD2,TRBV27,.,TRBJ2-1,CASSWGLGLAGGEQFF,TGTGCCAGCAGCTGGGGTCTTGGGCTAGCGGGAGGTGAGCAGTTCTTC
.,TRBV12-3/TRBV12-4,few,TRBJ1-3,CASSLRLGNTIYF,TGTGCCAGCAGTTTGCGCCTTGGAAACACCATATATTTT
.,TRBV6-2/TRBV6-3,.,TRBJ1-3,CASSYSLRHGSSGNTIYF,TGTGCCAGCAGTTACTCCCTAAGACACGGAAGCTCTGGAAACACCATATATTTT
TRBD1,TRBV27,once,TRBJ1-3,CASSPGTAGNTIYF,TGTGCCAGCAGTCCGGGGACAGCTGGAAACACCATATATTTT
TRBD1,TRBV5-1,.,TRBJ1-4,CASSRDSDEKLFF,TGCGCCAGCAGCCGGGACAGTGATGAAAAACTGTTTTTT
.,TRBV6-2/TRBV6-3,.,TRBJ2-1,CASSYPSSYNEQFF,TGTGCCAGCAGTTACCCGAGCTCCTACAATGAGCAGTTCTTC
.,TRBV7-2,.,TRBJ1-1,CASNGGGSLNTEAFF,TGTGCCAGCAACGGGGGGGGCAGCCTGAACACTGAAGCTTTCTTT
TRBD2,TRBV7-2,.,TRBJ2-5,CASSLTGTSGQETQYF,TGTGCCAGCAGCTTAACCGGGACTAGCGGGCAAGAGACCCAGTACTTC
TRBD1,TRBV5-6,.,TRBJ2-6,CASSAYTEGGAGANVLTF,TGTGCCAGCAGCGCTTATACTGAAGGGGGCGCTGGGGCCAACGTCCTGACTTTC
TRBD2,TRBV7-9,.,TRBJ2-1,CASSVTSGVNLHNEQFF,TGTGCCAGCAGCGTAACTAGCGGGGTTAACCTCCACAATGAGCAGTTCTTC
.,TRBV3-1/TRBV3-2,once,TRBJ1-2,CASSQVRGVNYGYTF,TGTGCCAGCAGCCAAGTAAGGGGTGTAAACTATGGCTACACCTTC
TRBD2,TRBV5-1,.,TRBJ2-5,CASSSISGGRETQYF,TGCGCCAGCAGCTCCATTAGCGGGGGGAGGGAGACCCAGTACTTC
TRBD1,TRBV30,.,TRBJ2-5,CAWSVPGGRETQYF,TGTGCCTGGAGTGTACCAGGGGGTAGAGAGACCCAGTACTTC
.,TRBV4-3,once,TRBJ1-1,CASSQDTGPSNTEAFF,TGCGCCAGCAGCCAAGACACAGGCCCCTCGAACACTGAAGCTTTCTTT
.,TRBV24-1,.,TRBJ2-1,CATSDSRTDMDEQFF,TGTGCCACCAGTGATTCTCGGACAGATATGGATGAGCAGTTCTTC
TRBD1,TRBV6-2/TRBV6-3,.,TRBJ1-2,CASSRGDRANYGYTF,TGTGCCAGCAGTCGCGGAGACAGGGCTAACTATGGCTACACCTTC
.,TRBV15,.,TRBJ2-1,CATSRDSRINEQFF,TGTGCCACCAGCAGAGATAGTCGAATCAATGAGCAGTTCTTC
TRBD1,TRBV7-9,once,TRBJ2-2,CASSHRDRGTGELFF,TGTGCCAGCAGCCATCGGGACAGGGGTACCGGGGAGCTGTTTTTT
.,TRBV6-2/TRBV6-3,.,TRBJ1-2,CASSYRDSNGYTF,TGTGCCAGCAGTTACCGGGATAGTAATGGCTACACCTTC
TRBD1,TRBV18,.,TRBJ1-4,CASSEGQGFNEKLFF,TGTGCCAGCTCGGAGGGACAGGGGTTTAATGAAAAACTGTTTTTT
TRBD1,TRBV19,.,TRBJ1-2,CASNPGQGARSGYTF,TGTGCCAGTAATCCGGGACAGGGGGCGCGAAGTGGCTACACCTTC
.,TRBV28,.,TRBJ2-2,CASSLRRWTADGELFF,TGTGCCAGCAGCTTACGACGATGGACAGCCGACGGGGAGCTGTTTTTT
.,TRBV2,.,TRBJ2-2,CASSVRLESTGELFF,TGTGCCAGCAGTGTGAGACTAGAATCCACCGGGGAGCTGTTTTTT
.,TRBV9,.,TRBJ2-3,CASSVGEVRGTQYF,TGTGCCAGCAGCGTAGGAGAAGTACGCGGTACGCAGTATTTT
.,TRBV19,.,TRBJ2-2,CASTPRTNTGELFF,TGTGCCAGTACCCCCAGGACGAACACCGGGGAGCTGTTTTTT
.,TRBV23-1,.,TRBJ2-7,CASSQVPRNHEQYF,TGCGCCAGCAGTCAAGTCCCCAGGAACCACGAGCAGTACTTC
.,TRBV6-2/TRBV6-3,.,TRBJ1-4,CASSSHSEKLFF,TGTGCCAGCAGTTCCCATTCCGAAAAACTGTTTTTT
.,TRBV9,.,TRBJ1-4,CASSVSGTNEKLFF,TGTGCCAGCAGCGTTTCCGGGACAAATGAAAAACTGTTTTTT
TRBD2,TRBV27,.,TRBJ2-3,CASSLQAGGPPDTQYF,TGTGCCAGCAGTCTCCAAGCGGGAGGGCCTCCAGATACGCAGTATTTT
TRBD2,TRBV19,.,TRBJ2-3,CASSIGGGAFTRTDTQYF,TGTGCCAGTAGTATAGGCGGGGGGGCCTTCACCCGCACAGATACGCAGTATTTT
TRBD2,TRBV3-1/TRBV3-2,.,TRBJ2-1,CASSPSGGLNNEQFF,TGTGCCAGCAGCCCGAGCGGGGGCCTCAACAATGAGCAGTTCTTC
.,TRBV28,.,TRBJ1-6,CASSTGSSYNSPLHF,TGTGCCAGCTCCACAGGCAGCTCCTATAATTCACCCCTCCACTTT
TRBD1,TRBV5-6,.,TRBJ1-2,CASIRRPGQGNYGYTF,TGTGCCAGCATCCGCAGGCCGGGACAGGGCAACTATGGCTACACCTTC
.,TRBV5-1,.,TRBJ2-3,CASSFNEGDGDTQYF,TGCGCCAGCAGCTTTAATGAGGGAGACGGAGATACGCAGTATTTT
.,TRBV6-5,.,TRBJ2-3,CASSKSFTQGDTQYF,TGTGCCAGCAGTAAATCCTTTACACAGGGAGATACGCAGTATTTT
.,TRBV3-1/TRBV3-2,.,TRBJ2-2,CASSQDMSARGSRELFF,TGTGCCAGCAGCCAAGATATGAGCGCCAGGGGAAGTCGGGAGCTGTTTTTT
.,TRBV7-9,.,TRBJ2-1,CASSLGSRQGNEQFF,TGTGCCAGCAGCTTAGGTTCGCGTCAGGGGAATGAGCAGTTCTTC
TRBD2,TRBV7-8,.,TRBJ2-2,CASSLSGDTGELFF,TGTGCCAGCAGTCTTAGCGGGGACACCGGGGAGCTGTTTTTT
TRBD2,TRBV30,few,TRBJ2-7,CAWRLAGGSEQYF,TGTGCCTGGCGTCTAGCGGGGGGGTCCGAGCAGTACTTC
TRBD2,TRBV7-3,.,TRBJ2-1,CASSLILAGAGEQFF,TGTGCCAGCAGCTTAATCCTAGCGGGAGCGGGTGAGCAGTTCTTC
.,TRBV7-9,.,TRBJ1-1,CASSLESFGQAFF,TGTGCCAGCAGCTTAGAATCGTTTGGGCAAGCTTTCTTT
TRBD2,TRBV5-4,.,TRBJ2-1,CASSLRGSGLAAGNEQFF,TGTGCCAGCAGCTTGAGAGGGTCGGGACTAGCGGCGGGCAATGAGCAGTTCTTC
TRBD1,TRBV27,.,TRBJ1-1,CASSLNSGTGGTEAFF,TGTGCCAGCAGTTTGAATTCCGGGACAGGGGGCACTGAAGCTTTCTTT